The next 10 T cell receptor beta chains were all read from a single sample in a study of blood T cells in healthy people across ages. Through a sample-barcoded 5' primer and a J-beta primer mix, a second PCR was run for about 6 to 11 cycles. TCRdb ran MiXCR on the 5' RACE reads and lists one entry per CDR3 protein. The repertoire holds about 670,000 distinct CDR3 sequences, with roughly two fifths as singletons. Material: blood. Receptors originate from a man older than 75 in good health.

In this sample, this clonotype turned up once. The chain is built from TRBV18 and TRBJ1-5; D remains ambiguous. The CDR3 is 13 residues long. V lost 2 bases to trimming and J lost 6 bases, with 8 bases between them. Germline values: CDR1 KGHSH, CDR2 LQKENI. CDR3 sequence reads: CASSPEYGQPQHF. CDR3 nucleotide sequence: TGTGCCAGCTCACCAGAGTACGGTCAGCCCCAGCATTTT. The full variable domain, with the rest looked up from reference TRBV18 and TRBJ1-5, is NAGVMQNPRHLVRRRGQEARLRCSPMKGHSHVYWYRQLPEEGLKFMVYLQKENIIDESGMPKERFSAEFPKEGPSILRIQQVVRGDSAAYFCASSPEYGQPQHFGDGTRLSIL.

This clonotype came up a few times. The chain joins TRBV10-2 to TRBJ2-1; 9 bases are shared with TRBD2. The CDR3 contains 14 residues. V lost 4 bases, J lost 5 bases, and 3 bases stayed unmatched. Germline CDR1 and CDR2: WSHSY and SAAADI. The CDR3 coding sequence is TGCGCCAGCAGTGCCGCTAGCGGGAACAATGAGCAGTTCTTC. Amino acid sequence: CASSAASGNNEQFF.

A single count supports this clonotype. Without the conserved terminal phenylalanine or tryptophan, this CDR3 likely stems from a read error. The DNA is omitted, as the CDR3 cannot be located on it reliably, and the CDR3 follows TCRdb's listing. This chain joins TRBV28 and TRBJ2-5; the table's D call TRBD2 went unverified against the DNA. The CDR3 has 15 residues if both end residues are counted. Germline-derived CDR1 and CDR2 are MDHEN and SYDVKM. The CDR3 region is CASSAGGEVRYTFGS.

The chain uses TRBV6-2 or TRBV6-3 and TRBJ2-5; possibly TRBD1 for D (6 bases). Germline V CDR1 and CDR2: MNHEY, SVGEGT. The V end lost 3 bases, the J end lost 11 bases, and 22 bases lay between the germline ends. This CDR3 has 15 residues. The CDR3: CASSYQGPTYNEQYF. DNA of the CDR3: TGTGCCAGCAGTTATCAGGGGCCAACCTACAATGAGCAGTACTTC.

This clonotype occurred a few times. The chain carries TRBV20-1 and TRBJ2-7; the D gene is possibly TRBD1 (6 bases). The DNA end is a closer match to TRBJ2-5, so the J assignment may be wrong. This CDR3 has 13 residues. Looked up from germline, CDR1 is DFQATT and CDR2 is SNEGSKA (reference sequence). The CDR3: CSAIEGVLETQYF. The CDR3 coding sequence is TGCAGTGCTATTGAGGGGGTATTGGAGACCCAGTACTTC.

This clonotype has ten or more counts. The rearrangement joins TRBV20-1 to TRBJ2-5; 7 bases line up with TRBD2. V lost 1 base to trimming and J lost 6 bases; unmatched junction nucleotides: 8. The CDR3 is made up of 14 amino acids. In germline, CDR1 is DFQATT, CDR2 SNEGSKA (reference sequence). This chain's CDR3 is CSARGTSALQTQYF. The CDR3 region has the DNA TGCAGTGCTAGAGGGACTAGTGCATTACAGACCCAGTACTTC.

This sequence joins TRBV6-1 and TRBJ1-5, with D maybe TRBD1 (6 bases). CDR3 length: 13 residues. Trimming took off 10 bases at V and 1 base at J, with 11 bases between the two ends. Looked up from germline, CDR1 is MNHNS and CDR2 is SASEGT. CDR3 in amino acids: CATEGQSNQPQHF. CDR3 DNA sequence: TGTGCCACCGAAGGACAGAGCAATCAGCCCCAGCATTTT.

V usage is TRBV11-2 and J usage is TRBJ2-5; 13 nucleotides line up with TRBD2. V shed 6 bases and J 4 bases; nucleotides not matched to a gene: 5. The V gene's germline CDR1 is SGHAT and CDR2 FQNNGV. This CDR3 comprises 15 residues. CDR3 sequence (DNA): TGTGCCAGCAGGCGGACTAGCGGGGGCGGAGAGACCCAGTACTTC. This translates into CASRRTSGGGETQYF.

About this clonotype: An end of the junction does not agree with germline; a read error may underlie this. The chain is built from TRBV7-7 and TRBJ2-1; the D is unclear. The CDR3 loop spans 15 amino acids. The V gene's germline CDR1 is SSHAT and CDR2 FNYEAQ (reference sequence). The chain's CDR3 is CASSPTSSSYKEQFF. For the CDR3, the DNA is TGTGCTAGCAGCCCGACTTCCAGCTCCTACAAGGAGCAGTTCTTC.

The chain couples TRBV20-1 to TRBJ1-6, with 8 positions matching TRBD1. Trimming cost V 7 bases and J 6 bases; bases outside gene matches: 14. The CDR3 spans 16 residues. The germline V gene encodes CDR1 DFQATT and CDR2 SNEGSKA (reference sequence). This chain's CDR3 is CSVPGQGPRGNSPLHF. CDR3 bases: TGCAGTGTTCCCGGACAGGGCCCACGTGGTAATTCACCCCTCCACTTT.